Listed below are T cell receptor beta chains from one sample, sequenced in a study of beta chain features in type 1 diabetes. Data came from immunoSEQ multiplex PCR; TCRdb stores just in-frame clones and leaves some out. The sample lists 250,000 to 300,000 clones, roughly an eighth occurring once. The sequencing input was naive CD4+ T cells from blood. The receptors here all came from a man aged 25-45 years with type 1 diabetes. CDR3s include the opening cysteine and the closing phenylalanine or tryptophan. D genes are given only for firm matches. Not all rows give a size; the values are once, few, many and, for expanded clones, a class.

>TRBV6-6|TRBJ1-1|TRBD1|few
TGTGCCAGCAGTCTACCGACAGGGTCGGCTTTCTTT
CASSLPTGSAFF
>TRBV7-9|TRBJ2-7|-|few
TGTGCCAGCAGCTTAATCCAGCGTGACGAGCAGTACTTC
CASSLIQRDEQYF
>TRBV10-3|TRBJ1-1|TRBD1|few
TGTGCCATCAGGGGGGACAGCAACACTGAAGCTTTCTTT
CAIRGDSNTEAFF
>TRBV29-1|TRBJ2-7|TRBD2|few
TGCAGCGTTGCCTCTAGGGCCGGGAGGGCGACCTACGAGCAGTACTTC
CSVASRAGRATYEQYF
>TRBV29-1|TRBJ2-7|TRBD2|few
TGCAGCGTTGATCGTAAGCGGGAGGGCCAGTACGAGCAGTACTTC
CSVDRKREGQYEQYF
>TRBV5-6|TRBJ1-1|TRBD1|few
TGTGCCAGCAGTTACGACAGGGGCCTCCGGAACACTGAAGCTTTCTTT
CASSYDRGLRNTEAFF
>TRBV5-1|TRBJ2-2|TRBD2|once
TGCGCCAGCAGCTTGACCCTAGCGGGAGTTAGGACCGGGGAGCTGTTTTTT
CASSLTLAGVRTGELFF
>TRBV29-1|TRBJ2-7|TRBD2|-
TGCAGCGTTGGGGGACTAGCGTTGTACGAGCAGTACTTC
CSVGGLALYEQYF
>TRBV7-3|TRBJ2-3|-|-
TGTGCCAGCAGCTCCAGTCGTGATACGCAGTATTTT
CASSSSRDTQYF
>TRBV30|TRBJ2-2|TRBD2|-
TGTGCCTGGAGTGTACGGGTAGTAGCGGGAGGGCCGGTGACCGGGGAGCTGTTTTTT
CAWSVRVVAGGPVTGELFF
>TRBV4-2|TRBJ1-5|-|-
TGTGCCAGCAGCCAAACGACAGAGAGGAATCAGCCCCAGCATTTT
CASSQTTERNQPQHF
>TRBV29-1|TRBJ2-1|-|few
TGCAGCGTTGATCGGGGGTCCGGGGTAGGTCTGTTCTTC
CSVDRGSGVGLFF
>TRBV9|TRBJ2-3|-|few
TGTGCCAGCAGCCAACATGCTTCAGATACGCAGTATTTT
CASSQHASDTQYF
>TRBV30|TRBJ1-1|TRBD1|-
TGTGCCTGGAGTGGGAGACAGGGGGTTAAAGCTTTCTTT
CAWSGRQGVKAFF
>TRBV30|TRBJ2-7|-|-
TGTGCCTGGAGCCGCGGATTCTCCTACGAGCAGTACTTC
CAWSRGFSYEQYF
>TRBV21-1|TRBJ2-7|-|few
TGTGCCAGCAGCAAAGACGAGGAGTACTTC
CASSKDEEYF
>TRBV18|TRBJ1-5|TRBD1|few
TGTGCCAGCTCACCAGGACAGGATCAGCCCCAGCATTTT
CASSPGQDQPQHF
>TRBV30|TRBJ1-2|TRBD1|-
TGTGCCTGGAGTGTCGGTACAGGGGGACACTATGGCTACACCTTC
CAWSVGTGGHYGYTF
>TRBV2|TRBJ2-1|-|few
TGTGCCAGCAGTGAACGCGATGCCTACAATGAGCAGTTCTTC
CASSERDAYNEQFF
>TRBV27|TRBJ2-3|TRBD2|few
TGTGCCAGCAGTCGACCAGGACTAGCGGGCACAGATACGCAGTATTTT
CASSRPGLAGTDTQYF
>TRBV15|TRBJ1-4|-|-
TGTGCCACCAGGAGGGCGATTGCAACTAATGAAAAACTGTTTTTT
CATRRAIATNEKLFF
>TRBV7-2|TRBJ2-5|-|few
TGTGCCAGCAGCTTAGGGAGGGCCTTCCCAGAGACCCAGTACTTC
CASSLGRAFPETQYF
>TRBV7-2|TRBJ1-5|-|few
TGTGCCAGCAGCTTAGGTGGTAGCAGCAATCAGCCCCAGCATTTT
CASSLGGSSNQPQHF
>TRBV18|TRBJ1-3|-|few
TGTGCCAGCTCACTGACACTTCACTCTGGAAACACCATATATTTT
CASSLTLHSGNTIYF
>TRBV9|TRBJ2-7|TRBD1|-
TGTGCCAGCAGCGTAGGGGGGACAGGAGGGGCCTACGAGCAGTACTTC
CASSVGGTGGAYEQYF
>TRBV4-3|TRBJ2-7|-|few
TGCGCCAGCAGCCAGGAGACCTCCTACGAGCAGTACTTC
CASSQETSYEQYF
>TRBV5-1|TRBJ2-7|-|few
TGCGCCAGCAGACCCGGGGGTGCGGGGTACTACGAGCAGTACTTC
CASRPGGAGYYEQYF
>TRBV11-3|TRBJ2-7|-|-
TGTGCCAGCAGCTTCTCCGGGACTGGGTCCTACGAGCAGTACTTC
CASSFSGTGSYEQYF
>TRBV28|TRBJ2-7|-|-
TGTGCCAGCAGTCCGTCTGAGGCGATAACCTACGAGCAGTACTTC
CASSPSEAITYEQYF
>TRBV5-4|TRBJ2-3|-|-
TGTGCCAGCAGCCCCGGCGGGAATATAGCAGTGGATACGCAGTATTTT
CASSPGGNIAVDTQYF
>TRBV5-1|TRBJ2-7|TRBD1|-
TGCGCCAGCAGTCACATTCGGACAGGGGGCGAAGAGCAGTACTTC
CASSHIRTGGEEQYF
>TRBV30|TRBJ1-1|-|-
TGTGCCAGGACCAGGGGTTCTGAAGCTTTCTTT
CARTRGSEAFF
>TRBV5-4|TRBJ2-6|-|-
TGTGCCAGCAGCTTGGGAGGGATTGGGGCCAACGTCCTGACTTTC
CASSLGGIGANVLTF
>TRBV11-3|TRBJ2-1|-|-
TGTGCCAGCAATTTACCCAGGACAGACTTCAATGAGCAGTTCTTC
CASNLPRTDFNEQFF
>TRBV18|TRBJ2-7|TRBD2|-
TGTGCCAGCTCATATACTAGCGGGGACTCCTACGAGCAGTACTTC
CASSYTSGDSYEQYF
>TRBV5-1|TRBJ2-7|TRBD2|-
TGCGCCAGCAGCTTAGCCGGGACTAGCGGTTACGAGCAGTACTTC
CASSLAGTSGYEQYF
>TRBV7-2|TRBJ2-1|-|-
TGTGCCAGCAGCAGAAGAGGGCCATTCGATGAGCAGTTCTTC
CASSRRGPFDEQFF
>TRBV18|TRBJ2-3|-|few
TGTGCCAGCTCACCCTTGACTAGCACAGATACGCAGTATTTT
CASSPLTSTDTQYF
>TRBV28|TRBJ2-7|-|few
TGTGCCACAAATAGGAGAGGGATCTACGAGCAGTACTTC
CATNRRGIYEQYF
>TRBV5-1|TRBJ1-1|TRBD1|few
TGCGCCAGCAAGGACAGGCTGAACACTGAAGCTTTCTTT
CASKDRLNTEAFF
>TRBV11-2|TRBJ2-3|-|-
TGTGCCAGCAGCTTTCAGGCTTCTATGACGGATACGCAGTATTTT
CASSFQASMTDTQYF
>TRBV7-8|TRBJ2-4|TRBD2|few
TGTGCCAGCAGCTTAGGGGGGGGACACATTCAGTACTTC
CASSLGGGHIQYF
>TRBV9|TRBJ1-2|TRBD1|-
TGTGCCAGCAGCGGGGACAGGGCTAGCTATGGCTACACCTTC
CASSGDRASYGYTF
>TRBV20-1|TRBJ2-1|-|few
TGCAGTGCTAGACCGAGGCGGGAGCAGTTCTTC
CSARPRREQFF
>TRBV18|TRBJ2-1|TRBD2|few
TGTGCCAGCTCACTTGGGACTAGCGAAAAGCAGTTCTTC
CASSLGTSEKQFF
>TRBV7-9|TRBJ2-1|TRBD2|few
TGTGCCAGCAGCTCTCCCGGGACTAGCGGGGACAATGAGCAGTTCTTC
CASSSPGTSGDNEQFF